This T cell receptor beta chain was obtained from a study of cytomegalovirus exposure and HLA in healthy donors. Across the whole study: Most donors, 81% of several hundred genotyped, fell in the Caucasian-associated ancestry cluster. Notes on the study in general: Presence/absence comparisons presumed near-even sequencing depth among donors. Follow-up analysis found HLA locus-dependent TCR association rates, highest for DRB1 and lowest for HLA-C. TCR beta chains associated with HLA were, in a later analysis, more clonally expanded than equally common others.

This clone was counted once. Its antigen is not known. PCR was performed using 60 Vbeta and 13 Jbeta primers. Measured with immunoSEQ multiplex PCR; TCRdb has only the in-frame clones, and not every one. The repertoire holds approximately 100,000 clones, more than 75% seen once, with under 13% in the top ten. The CDR3 has 13 amino acids. CDR1 is SGHVS, CDR2 FNYEAQ, per germline. The ends were cut back, 5 bases at V and 4 bases at J, with 11 bases in the middle. The sequenced sample was PBMCs. The source is a woman younger than 30 in good health and CMV-seropositive. The genes are TRBV7-6 and TRBJ1-1; unclear D gene. Here the CDR3 DNA reads TGTGCCAGCAGCCCCGGGCGGGGCACTGAAGCTTTCTTT. It translates to CASSPGRGTEAFF.